This T cell receptor (beta chain) was identified in a study of shared clonotypes between healthy human individuals. Only in-frame clones appear in the TCRdb table, and some are missing; sequencing was by immunoSEQ multiplex PCR. The profile shows 2,500,000 or so clones, approximately 94% of them singletons. This CDR3 is 15 amino acids long. CDR1 is SGHDT, CDR2 YYEEEE, per germline. Trimming shortened V by 6 bases and J by 2 bases, and 18 bases separated the two germline ends. The sequenced material came from naive CD4+ T cells sorted from blood. Specified subset: CD45RA+ positively selected. The rearrangement links TRBV5-6 to TRBJ2-7, with a weak D call TRBD2 (6 bases). The TCR was taken from a man in his late teens or twenties in good health. In nucleotides, the CDR3 is TGTGCCAGCACCCCTGGTCGAGGGACTGCCTACGAGCAGTACTTC. Translation gives CASTPGRGTAYEQYF.